This TCR beta chain was observed in a study of blood T cell repertoires in COVID-19 (dated by TCRdb to 2018 to 2020). In terms of the full investigation: Collaborator samples came from the United States, Italy and Spain and covered acute and convalescent phases of COVID-19. Where HLA class I and class II types were available, the types were taken from metadata supplied by the sample provider, not from assay-based typing. Subjects who had been exposed to COVID-19, were actively infected with it, or had recovered from it provided the deeply sampled blood TCRbeta repertoires that made up the dataset. The samples were drawn from two sources: the first 160 participants of the ongoing ImmuneRACE study, and 1,254 subjects contributed by 6 global collaborators. The prospective study material was composed of cDNA or gDNA derived from T cells, B-cell-depleted T cells, or PBMCs. The repertoires were released in a freely available public database intended as a resource for research on the immune response to SARS-CoV-2. Sample metadata almost always included a de-identified subject ID, COVID-19 status, age in years and sex.

This clone was seen just once. The clone's antigen remains unknown. Per-base quality was not reported, and no clone a single base away is much larger than it. From the cysteine through the phenylalanine, the CDR3 covers 14 amino acids. The CDR3 DNA has 42 bases and is translated from base 1. The germline V gene provides CDR1 MGHRA and CDR2 YSYEKL. V is pruned by 1 base and J by 7 bases, leaving 2 bases of the junction without a gene match. TCRbeta CDR3 regions were amplified from genomic DNA by means of the immunoSEQ Assay, a bias-controlled multiplex PCR. As for the original processing: The number of nucleated cells in each sample was estimated from the amplification of reference gene primers within the assay. Sequence reads were collapsed and filtered to measure the absolute abundance of every unique TCRbeta CDR3 rearrangement. For each sample, productive Simpson clonality was calculated as the square root of Simpson's diversity index over productive rearrangements. The immuneACCESS repertoire file appears here via TCRdb, limited to in-frame rearrangements. These files lack a portion of the clones; in checked studies, under half of the deficit traces to unresolved V genes, and the cause of the others is not known. V and J calls plus clone size are reproduced from that table; the DNA served to infer D and trimming. The sample yields 380,000 or so clones; roughly 87% were counted once. The biggest ten clones account for roughly 1.9% of the sample.

Results and caveats for the whole study, not just this receptor: The amount of clinical and demographic metadata varied by source and participant and was provided uncurated.

Enrolling through a virtual design, the prospective study's participants ranged in age from roughly 18 to 89 years and lived across roughly 24 United States geographic areas. Cohort assignment in the prospective study relied on participant-reported clinical history from a screening survey and a study questionnaire. In the prospective study, mobile phlebotomists collected whole blood, serum and a nasopharyngeal or oropharyngeal swab from each participant. Participants in the prospective study had the option to provide additional blood draws and questionnaires over a roughly 2-month period. Prospective study blood samples were shipped either frozen or at room temperature before DNA extraction.

The rearranged segments are TRBV4-1 and TRBJ1-1; 11 bases in the middle match TRBD1. This TCR derives from a middle-aged woman with acute COVID-19. The sequencing input was PBMCs or T cells enriched from blood (not recorded which). The base sequence is TGCGCCAGCAGCCAAGGGGACAGGGGGAGTGAAGCTTTCTTT. It translates as CASSQGDRGSEAFF.